Reported below is one TCR beta chain. As yet, its antigen is unknown. This sample is drawn from a study of CXCR3-negative and CXCR3-positive naive CD8 T cells. General study results and limits: No difference in surface CD5 was seen between naive subsets, and TCR strength was inferred from TRB CDR3 properties.

The libraries of TRB cDNA were prepared using 5' RACE with UMI labels. TCRdb reprocessed the 5' RACE reads, keeping one entry per CDR3 protein, no DNA. The sample shows about 66,000 distinct CDR3 sequences, and about 4.4% sits with its ten largest clones. CDR3 size: 13 residues. CDR1 and CDR2 from the germline V gene are MNHEY and SVGEGT. Input material: naive CXCR3- CD8+ T cells from blood. The subset here: CD45RO-CCR7+CD27+CD95- naive CD8+ T cells lacking CXCR3 (TNR3-). The rearrangement joins TRBV6-2 or TRBV6-3 to TRBJ2-1; TCRdb selects TRBD1, and the lack of DNA leaves this call unchecked. The sequence was collected from a human donor in good health. Some clones in this sample may be carry-over from other donors' samples. This CDR3 is CASANRARNEQFF.